This T cell receptor beta chain was sequenced during a study of blood T cell repertoires in COVID-19. Authors' data handling: Scientists estimated how many nucleated cells there were by amplifying reference gene primers. Measured with immunoSEQ multiplex PCR; TCRdb has only the in-frame clones, and not every one. D and trimming come from the DNA, and the V and J calls and clone size come from that table. The sample has approximately 150,000 clones; approximately 85% are singletons. This clone has only a few counts. Looked up from germline, CDR1 is KGHDR and CDR2 is SFDVKD. CDR3 length: 15 amino acids. V was pared by 4 bases and J by 1 base, with 11 bases between.

Sequences were obtained from peripheral blood. This sequence originates from an older man with acute or convalescent COVID-19. The chain recombines TRBV24-1 with TRBJ2-3, with D possibly TRBD1 on 5 matching bases. Here the CDR3 reads CATSDRVEGTDTQYF. CDR3 DNA sequence: TGTGCCACCAGTGACAGGGTCGAGGGCACAGATACGCAGTATTTT.